The rows below give T cell receptor beta chains drawn from one sample of a study of cytomegalovirus exposure and HLA in healthy donors. Measured with immunoSEQ multiplex PCR; TCRdb has only the in-frame clones, and not every one. The sample has around 150,000 clones, approximately 80% seen once. The sequenced material came from PBMCs. These receptors all come from a woman between 35 and 50 years old in good health and CMV-seronegative. The CDR3 runs from the conserved cysteine through the conserved F or W. A D gene is named only where the DNA matches it firmly. Clone size is not always given. Where it is, it says once, few, many or a class for expanded clones.

D: .
V: TRBV19
size: once
J: TRBJ2-2
CDR3: CASQGAANTGELFF
DNA: TGTGCCAGTCAAGGAGCAGCGAACACCGGGGAGCTGTTTTTT

D: .
V: TRBV10-3
size: .
J: TRBJ2-1
CDR3: CAISDPGGLTYNEQFF
DNA: TGTGCCATCAGTGACCCCGGGGGGCTAACCTACAATGAGCAGTTCTTC

D: TRBD1
V: TRBV29-1
size: .
J: TRBJ2-1
CDR3: CSVAGWTGGRDNEQFF
DNA: TGCAGCGTTGCCGGGTGGACAGGGGGACGGGACAATGAGCAGTTCTTC

D: .
V: TRBV6-5
size: .
J: TRBJ2-7
CDR3: CASSYEPGLPYEQYF
DNA: TGTGCCAGCAGTTACGAACCGGGACTCCCCTACGAGCAGTACTTC

D: TRBD2
V: TRBV2
size: few
J: TRBJ2-3
CDR3: CASSEVGLATDAQYF
DNA: TGTGCCAGCAGTGAAGTGGGACTAGCCACAGACGCGCAGTATTTT

D: .
V: TRBV6-4
size: .
J: TRBJ2-3
CDR3: CASRATGLLTDTQYF
DNA: TGTGCCAGCAGAGCCACGGGACTCCTCACAGATACGCAGTATTTT

D: .
V: TRBV4-1
size: .
J: TRBJ2-5
CDR3: CASSQVDYSMETQYF
DNA: TGCGCCAGCAGCCAGGTGGACTACTCAATGGAGACCCAGTACTTC

D: TRBD1
V: TRBV12-5
size: .
J: TRBJ1-5
CDR3: CASGPTGVQKPQHF
DNA: TGTGCTAGTGGTCCCACAGGGGTGCAAAAGCCCCAGCATTTT

D: TRBD1
V: TRBV4-2
size: .
J: TRBJ1-3
CDR3: CASSQGGTGGGGNTIYF
DNA: TGTGCCAGCAGCCAAGGTGGGACAGGGGGCGGTGGAAACACCATATATTTT

D: .
V: TRBV30
size: .
J: TRBJ1-2
CDR3: CAWSTPGQFYGYTF
DNA: TGTGCCTGGAGTACTCCTGGACAGTTCTATGGCTACACCTTC

D: TRBD1
V: TRBV7-9
size: few
J: TRBJ2-7
CDR3: CASSSIQGQGPSYEQYF
DNA: TGTGCCAGCAGCTCAATCCAAGGACAGGGTCCGTCCTACGAGCAGTACTTC

D: .
V: TRBV6-1
size: .
J: TRBJ1-3
CDR3: CASSGAGVAGNTIYF
DNA: TGTGCCAGCAGTGGGGCGGGGGTTGCTGGAAACACCATATATTTT

D: .
V: TRBV5-1
size: .
J: TRBJ2-7
CDR3: CASSRDNSYEQYF
DNA: TGCGCCAGCAGCCGGGACAACTCCTACGAGCAGTACTTC

D: TRBD1
V: TRBV19
size: .
J: TRBJ1-2
CDR3: CASTFEGGQGLPTYGYTF
DNA: TGTGCCAGTACCTTCGAGGGGGGACAGGGGCTTCCTACCTATGGCTACACCTTC

D: .
V: TRBV7-9
size: .
J: TRBJ1-6
CDR3: CASSFDTVSYNSPLHF
DNA: TGTGCCAGCAGCTTTGACACTGTGTCCTATAATTCACCCCTCCACTTT

D: TRBD2
V: TRBV4-2
size: .
J: TRBJ2-1
CDR3: CASSQKTSGGNNEQFF
DNA: TGTGCCAGCAGCCAAAAGACTAGCGGGGGAAACAATGAGCAGTTCTTC

D: TRBD2
V: TRBV30
size: .
J: TRBJ2-5
CDR3: CAWSVLIFPGGEETQYF
DNA: TGTGCCTGGAGTGTACTAATCTTTCCGGGAGGGGAAGAGACCCAGTACTTC

D: .
V: TRBV27
size: .
J: TRBJ2-7
CDR3: CASSFSPGYEQYF
DNA: TGTGCCAGCAGTTTCTCTCCGGGTTACGAGCAGTACTTC

D: .
V: TRBV6-5
size: .
J: TRBJ1-3
CDR3: CASSYSGGFSGNTIYF
DNA: TGTGCCAGCAGTTACTCCGGAGGATTCTCTGGAAACACCATATATTTT

D: .
V: TRBV18
size: .
J: TRBJ1-1
CDR3: CASSPQRGGSGRSEAFF
DNA: TGTGCCAGCTCACCCCAGAGAGGAGGCTCGGGTCGCAGTGAAGCTTTCTTT

D: .
V: TRBV18
size: .
J: TRBJ1-1
CDR3: CASSHDRNTEAFF
DNA: TGTGCCAGCTCACACGACAGAAACACTGAAGCTTTCTTT

D: TRBD1
V: TRBV19
size: .
J: TRBJ1-2
CDR3: CASSIEEGALGYTF
DNA: TGTGCCAGTAGTATAGAGGAGGGGGCTTTGGGCTACACCTTC

D: .
V: TRBV5-4
size: .
J: TRBJ2-2
CDR3: CASSFTQKNTGELFF
DNA: TGTGCCAGCAGCTTCACACAGAAGAACACCGGGGAGCTGTTTTTT

D: .
V: TRBV18
size: .
J: TRBJ2-5
CDR3: CASSPGLQETQYF
DNA: TGTGCCAGCTCACCGGGACTCCAAGAGACCCAGTACTTC

D: .
V: TRBV30
size: .
J: TRBJ1-2
CDR3: CAWVQAVYGYTF
DNA: TGTGCCTGGGTCCAGGCTGTCTATGGCTACACCTTC

D: TRBD1
V: TRBV4-2
size: .
J: TRBJ1-2
CDR3: CASSQGLSQQGASRLGYTF
DNA: TGTGCCAGCAGCCAAGGACTATCTCAACAGGGGGCGTCGCGGCTTGGCTACACCTTC

D: TRBD1
V: TRBV6-1
size: .
J: TRBJ1-1
CDR3: CASSEMERQGAIAFF
DNA: TGTGCCAGCAGTGAAATGGAGCGGCAGGGGGCGATCGCTTTCTTT

D: TRBD1
V: TRBV9
size: .
J: TRBJ2-1
CDR3: CASSVRTGGEQFF
DNA: TGTGCCAGCAGCGTGAGGACAGGCGGTGAGCAGTTCTTC

D: .
V: TRBV27
size: few
J: TRBJ1-2
CDR3: CASSAQGNQNYGYTF
DNA: TGTGCCAGCAGTGCGCAGGGGAATCAAAACTATGGCTACACCTTC

D: .
V: TRBV4-1
size: .
J: TRBJ1-2
CDR3: CASSQVLNYRRGKLGDGYTF
DNA: TGCGCCAGCAGCCAAGTCTTAAACTATCGACGGGGGAAGCTCGGCGATGGCTACACCTTC

D: TRBD2
V: TRBV6-5
size: few
J: TRBJ2-7
CDR3: CASSYGGGASLYEQYF
DNA: TGTGCCAGCAGTTACGGCGGGGGGGCCTCTCTCTACGAGCAGTACTTC

D: .
V: TRBV4-1
size: few
J: TRBJ2-3
CDR3: CASSQGPTGSSTDTQYF
DNA: TGCGCCAGCAGCCAAGGCCCGACAGGTTCTAGCACAGATACGCAGTATTTT

D: .
V: TRBV7-3
size: .
J: TRBJ2-7
CDR3: CASSLLSGPYEQYF
DNA: TGTGCCAGCAGCTTACTCAGCGGCCCCTACGAGCAGTACTTC

D: .
V: TRBV7-2
size: .
J: TRBJ2-7
CDR3: CASSPGAGVYEQYF
DNA: TGTGCCAGCAGCCCAGGGGCAGGGGTCTACGAGCAGTACTTC

D: .
V: TRBV6-5
size: .
J: TRBJ2-1
CDR3: CASSYSTRPEYNEQFF
DNA: TGTGCCAGCAGTTACTCGACTCGTCCGGAATACAATGAGCAGTTCTTC

D: TRBD1
V: TRBV5-6
size: .
J: TRBJ1-1
CDR3: CASSFRDRGYTEAFF
DNA: TGTGCCAGCAGCTTCCGGGACAGGGGATATACTGAAGCTTTCTTT

D: .
V: TRBV7-9
size: .
J: TRBJ2-7
CDR3: CASSAFYEQYF
DNA: TGTGCCAGCAGCGCGTTCTACGAGCAGTACTTC

D: .
V: TRBV6-5
size: .
J: TRBJ2-7
CDR3: CASSYSIYSLSYEQYF
DNA: TGTGCCAGCAGTTACTCGATATACAGTCTCTCCTACGAGCAGTACTTC